Reported below is one TCR beta chain. One entry per CDR3 protein, called by TCRdb with MiXCR from the 5' RACE reads. The repertoire holds approximately 64,000 distinct CDR3 sequences, with less than 20% as singletons. The data derive from a study of early T cells in non-severe SARS-CoV-2 infection. Trimming pared 3 bases from V and 3 bases from J, leaving 15 bases between. CDR1 and CDR2 (germline): WSHSY, SAAADI. The CDR3 totals 15 residues. Sequenced material: whole blood, taken at baseline. The genes are TRBV10-2 and TRBJ2-7; TRBD1 might be the D (6 bases). The sequence derives from an adult who was a healthcare worker with PCR-confirmed SARS-CoV-2 infection or an uninfected control (not recorded which). The CDR3 sequence is CASSETGTNNYEQYF. The DNA for the CDR3 is TGCGCCAGCAGTGAAACCGGGACAAACAACTACGAGCAGTACTTC.